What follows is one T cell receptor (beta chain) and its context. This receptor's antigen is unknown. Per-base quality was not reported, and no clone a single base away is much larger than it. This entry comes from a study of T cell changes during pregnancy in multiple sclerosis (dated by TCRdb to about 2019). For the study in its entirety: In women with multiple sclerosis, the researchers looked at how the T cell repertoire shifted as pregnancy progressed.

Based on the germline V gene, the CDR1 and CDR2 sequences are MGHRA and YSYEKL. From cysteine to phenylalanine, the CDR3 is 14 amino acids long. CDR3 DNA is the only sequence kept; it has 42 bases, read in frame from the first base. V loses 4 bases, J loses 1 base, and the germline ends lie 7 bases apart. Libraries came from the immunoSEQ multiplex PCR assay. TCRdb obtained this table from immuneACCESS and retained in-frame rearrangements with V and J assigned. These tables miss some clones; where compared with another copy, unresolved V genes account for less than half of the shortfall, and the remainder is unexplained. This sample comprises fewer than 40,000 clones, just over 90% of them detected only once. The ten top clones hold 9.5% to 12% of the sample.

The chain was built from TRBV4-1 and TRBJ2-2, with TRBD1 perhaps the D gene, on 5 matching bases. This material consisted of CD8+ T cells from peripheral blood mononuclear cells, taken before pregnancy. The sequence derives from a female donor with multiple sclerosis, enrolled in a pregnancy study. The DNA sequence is TGCGCCAGCAGCCCCGGACAGAACACCGGGGAGCTGTTTTTT. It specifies CASSPGQNTGELFF.